This TCR beta chain was obtained from a study of cytomegalovirus exposure and HLA in healthy donors listed by TCRdb under 2017. Regarding the complete study: An earlier analysis of a few hundred of the donors reported roughly 300 Gb of sequence data and 90 million to 120 million unique TCR beta sequences obtained from approximately 180 million T cells. Approximately 310 gigabases of sequencing data and around 85 million unique TCR sequences made up an early release that covered several hundred HLA-typed donors. The genetic ancestry cluster associated with self-reported Caucasian donors included roughly four fifths of the roughly 390 genotyped donors. The study aimed to test whether cataloging public T cell receptors could reveal signatures of past pathogen exposure. The T cell repertoires of some 700 subjects were profiled by immunosequencing and related to cytomegalovirus serostatus. Besides the first cohort of around 670 subjects, a separate validation cohort made up of 120 different subjects was used. To predict cytomegalovirus infection status, the study brought together high-throughput TCR immunosequencing, statistical association of individual TCRs with disease status, and machine learning. In a later analysis, previously published TCR beta repertoires from more than 500 donors were re-analyzed and high-resolution HLA genotyping was added so that TCR occurrence patterns could be studied. In the later analysis, no new phenotypic data were used to find candidate immune exposures; instead, reliance was placed on TCR beta sequences and their occurrence across donors. In an earlier analysis of 550 to 700 of the donors, high-throughput TCR beta sequencing was used to judge whether each TCR beta V gene segment behaved as functional or pseudogenic. Donor age, sex, ethnicity and CMV serostatus were compiled alongside the repertoire data. A later genetic analysis took genome-wide SNP genotypes for about 65% of the roughly 670 donors and used that subset as a discovery cohort. All discovery cohort repertoires had been generated on a single sequencing platform. Class I and class II HLA loci were covered by the typing at four-digit resolution. Typing coverage differed by locus: A, B, C, DRB1 and DQB1 were typed in roughly 620-630 donors, DQA1 in 500 to 550, DPA1 in 600 to 610, and DPB1 in 400 to 490. About five DR-DQ haplotypes were handled as single units for association and clustering because linkage in the cohort was strong. Across 300 to 500 genotyped donors of the cohort, an average of approximately 220,000 unique TCR beta nucleotide sequences per donor were sequenced, and around 20% of those sequences were non-productive. What the authors observed across the whole study: According to a later genetic analysis, donors in an Asian-associated ancestry cluster had fewer N-insertions in productive TCRs than the approximately 690-donor mean. A further reported finding was that TCR beta sequences accurately predicted the HLA-A and HLA-B alleles for most subjects in the first cohort. A later analysis found that HLA-associated TCR beta chains were more clonally expanded and had lower generation probabilities than equally common non-associated chains. Linkage disequilibrium might explain the correlated functional status among segregating V segments, but an unknown experimental factor could not be excluded. The authors suggested that the approach could potentially be generalized to other disease states and immunological phenotypes. In a later analysis, about 17,000 TCR beta sequences were associated with specific HLA alleles at a false discovery rate of 0.05. The sequencing pipeline was judged likely to have produced a cluster of highly shared sequence variants as a technical artifact. Most TCR sequences were observed very rarely across donors, whereas some public TCRs were present in many individuals. In this cohort, only TCR beta chains were sequenced, and detectable features were limited by the absence of alpha or paired-chain data. An association between a missense DCLRE1C variant and V-gene and J-gene trimming of TCR beta chains was found in a later genetic analysis and replicated in an independent cohort. HLA typing was unavailable for some donors at each locus, so association tests used only the typed subset. A later analysis found that TCR association rates varied across HLA loci, with DRB1 alleles showing the most associated TCRs and HLA-C alleles the fewest. When HLA alleles, especially DR and DQ, strongly co-occurred, attributing TCR associations to individual alleles was difficult. Immune exposure information for the cohort was limited to CMV serostatus. The study gave a list of over 150 TCR beta chains associated with cytomegalovirus. In both the original and validation cohorts, the classifier was reported to diagnose cytomegalovirus status with high specificity and sensitivity. Several of the top co-occurrence clusters appeared to be linked to parvovirus B19, influenza, CMV and Epstein-Barr virus, according to a later analysis. In vitro tests confirmed that a few of the cytomegalovirus-associated TCR beta chains recognize cytomegalovirus antigens. Broadly in line with IMGT annotations, most TCR beta V segments showed up in productive rearrangements about 90% or about 30% of the time in an earlier analysis of roughly 590 of the donors. Presence/absence analyses assumed roughly uniform sequencing depth across donors, an assumption that may not hold. Most CMV-associated TCR beta chains appeared to be HLA-restricted in a later analysis, and the HLA associations seemed to be driven largely by CMV exposure. The earlier analysis of about 600 of the donors excluded some 15 rarely observed V segments, including chromosome 9 orphons, because counts were too low. Some IMGT-functional V segments, including TRBV6-2 and TRBV6-3, could not be told apart with the 87-base-pair reads, so those segments were excluded.

In total, roughly 670 healthy bone marrow donors made up the cohort. At the time of sampling, every cohort member was nominally healthy, though immune exposures that went unrecorded were likely present. The donor was CMV seronegative and was included in the group of over 300 seronegative cohort members. Each donor provided a peripheral blood sample, and peripheral blood mononuclear cells were used for TCR beta sequencing. Genomic DNA was extracted from the blood cell samples with the Qiagen DNeasy Blood Extraction Kit. The germline V gene (reference sequence) provides CDR1 PRHDT and CDR2 FYEKMQ. From its cysteine to its phenylalanine, the CDR3 spans 12 amino acids. CDR3 DNA is the only sequence kept; it has 36 bases, read in frame from the first base. V loses 4 bases of germline sequence and J loses 6 bases, and the interval between the two ends is 7 bases. Library preparation was by the immunoSEQ multiplex PCR assay. The multiplex PCR relied on a mix of 60 forward primers for TCR Vbeta segments and 13 reverse primers for TCR Jbeta segments. The CDR3 region of rearranged TCR beta genes was amplified from genomic DNA by a multiplex PCR assay. Amplified TCR beta libraries were sequenced as 87-base-pair reads on the Illumina HiSeq System. For the original study's pipeline: A later analysis counted approximately 74 million unique TCR beta chains across the roughly 700 repertoires, and around 9.9 million of these chains were shared by at least two donors. To remove PCR and sequencing errors, raw reads were error-corrected and collapsed into unique sequences using a nearest-neighbor algorithm that merged closely related sequences. V, D and J gene segments were assigned by aligning CDR3 sequences to IMGT reference sequences. For a sequence to be retained, a match of at least six nucleotides to both a V gene segment and a J gene segment was required. A rearrangement counted as productive if the CDR3 had no stop codons and remained in frame with V and J, and every other rearrangement counted as non-productive. Following IMGT convention, CDR3 was defined as the stretch from the second conserved V-encoded cysteine up to the conserved J-encoded phenylalanine. The earlier analysis of about 620 of the donors excluded sequences that lacked an unambiguous match to a single V gene segment. In an earlier analysis of approximately 590 of the donors, a V segment was called functional when productive rearrangements were above 56.7%, and segregating when the standard deviation between donors exceeded 5%. To diagnose cytomegalovirus status from the catalog of TCR beta chain sequences, a statistical classification framework was built. In a later analysis, TCR nucleotide sequences were compared against IMGT/GENE-DB human TR gene sequences so that V and J genes could be assigned. A later analysis assigned CDR3 sequences and most-parsimonious VDJ recombination scenarios with the TCRdist pipeline. In a later analysis, every TCR beta chain was defined by the combination of its CDR3 amino acid sequence and its V-gene family, and reads without a unique V-gene family were dropped. In a later analysis, 450 to 600 highly shared, low-generation-probability nucleotide sequences were removed to address suspected cross-contamination and a sequencing artifact. For each public chain, a later analysis derived a clonal expansion index from normalized ranks of inferred template counts within each repertoire. In a later analysis, generation probabilities were computed using a VDJ recombination model fitted to out-of-frame rearrangements, and the results were checked against IGoR. A later analysis scored TCR-TCR, TCR-HLA and TCR-CMV co-occurrence with hypergeometric tests, applying a repertoire-size bias correction to TCR pairs. In a later analysis, false discovery rates were estimated by permuting HLA or CMV assignments 20 times. In a later analysis, co-occurring TCRs were grouped using DBSCAN, and TCRdist sequence similarity was added for clustering within HLA-allele-positive subsets. For co-occurrence clustering, repertoires with fewer than 30,000 or more than 120,000 public chains were excluded, along with a handful of repertoires with anomalous nucleotide sharing. TCRdb stores this immuneACCESS table with in-frame sequences only. Part of the clones is absent; in the studies checked, under half of the shortfall reflects unresolved V genes, and no reason is known for the rest. The DNA gave D and trimming, while V, J and clone size come from that table. The sample profile shows some 150,000 clones; around four fifths of them were found once. The top ten hold around 3.1% of the sample.

For this clone: Its antigen is still unknown. Per-base quality was not reported, and no clone a single base away is much larger than it.

This receptor was identified in a female donor in good health and CMV-seronegative. Sequenced input: PBMCs. The sequence is built from TRBV13 and TRBJ2-1, with the D gene not confidently named. The nucleotide sequence is given as TGTGCCAGCAGCTCCCCTAGCAATGAGCAGTTCTTC. The translation is CASSSPSNEQFF.